A selection of T cell receptor beta chains follows, all from one sample in a study of shared clonotypes between healthy human individuals. Generated by immunoSEQ multiplex PCR, the TCRdb table keeps only in-frame clones and is missing some. Here the sample spans roughly 2,300,000 clones, 85% to 95% being singletons. Sequencing was performed on naive CD4+ T cells from PBMCs. Source of these receptors: a man between 18 and 29 years old in good health. Some clones in this sample may be carry-over from other donors' samples. Each CDR3 is given with its conserved first and last residue. The D gene is left open where the match is weak. For some rows the clone size is stated as once, few or many, or as a class when expanded; others skip it.

V gene	D gene	J gene	clone size	CDR3 DNA	CDR3 protein
TRBV25-1	TRBD1	TRBJ2-7	-	TGTGCCAGCAGCCGTCGGGACAGCGAATTGGACGAGCAGTACTTC	CASSRRDSELDEQYF
TRBV10-3	-	TRBJ1-1	-	TGTGCCATCAGTGAGGGGCAGCTCGAAGCTTTCTTT	CAISEGQLEAFF
TRBV7-6	-	TRBJ2-5	-	TGTGCCAGCAGCCGCTTGGACGAGGGATACCAGTACTTC	CASSRLDEGYQYF
TRBV13	-	TRBJ1-5	-	TGTGCCAGCAGCTTAAGGAGGGGCAATCAGCCCCAGCATTTT	CASSLRRGNQPQHF
TRBV28	-	TRBJ2-7	-	TGTGCCAGCAGTTCCGGGGCCCTAATCTACGAGCAGTACTTC	CASSSGALIYEQYF
TRBV10-3	TRBD2	TRBJ2-1	-	TGTGCCATCAGGGGACTAGCGGCTTCTAATGAGCAGTTCTTC	CAIRGLAASNEQFF
TRBV27	TRBD1	TRBJ2-5	-	TGTGCCAGCAGTTTACGCCGGGACAGGGGGGGAGAGACCCAGTACTTC	CASSLRRDRGGETQYF
TRBV27	-	TRBJ1-5	-	TGTGCCAGCAGTTTAGCACAGCACCGCAATCAGCCCCAGCATTTT	CASSLAQHRNQPQHF
TRBV11-3	-	TRBJ2-7	once	TGTGCCAGCAGTTTCAATAGGGTGAACTACGAGCAGTACTTC	CASSFNRVNYEQYF
TRBV5-1	-	TRBJ2-7	-	TGCGCCAGCCGCCAGGTAGGCGGAACCTCCTACGAGCAGTACTTC	CASRQVGGTSYEQYF
TRBV30	-	TRBJ1-3	few	TGTGCCTGGAGATTTGGACTGAACTCTGGAAACACCATATATTTT	CAWRFGLNSGNTIYF
TRBV10-3	-	TRBJ2-1	-	TGTGCCATCAGTGGGGGGAACCTAGGGGAGCAGTTCTTC	CAISGGNLGEQFF
TRBV10-3	TRBD1	TRBJ2-3	-	TGTGCCATCAGCCCATGGGTGGGACAGAGCACAGATACGCAGTATTTT	CAISPWVGQSTDTQYF
TRBV2	-	TRBJ1-4	-	TGTGCCAGCAGTGTACAAGGGAGGCCTAATGAAAAACTGTTTTTT	CASSVQGRPNEKLFF
TRBV6-5	-	TRBJ2-7	-	TGTGCCGCAGGGGGGTTGGCGGGAGACCACTACGAGCAGTACTTC	CAAGGLAGDHYEQYF
TRBV5-6	-	TRBJ1-2	-	TGTGCCAGCAGCTTGGCGGACACCTACTACTATGGCTACACCTTC	CASSLADTYYYGYTF
TRBV6-1	TRBD1	TRBJ2-3	once	TGTGCCAGCAGTGGGACAGGGGGCCGAGGGTATACGCAGTATTTT	CASSGTGGRGYTQYF
TRBV11-2	-	TRBJ2-1	few	TGTGCCAGCAGCTCGGGGTCCGATGAGCAGTTCTTC	CASSSGSDEQFF
TRBV5-1	-	TRBJ2-3	-	TGCGCCAGCAGCTTGGAGGCTTCGAGGGCAGATACGCAGTATTTT	CASSLEASRADTQYF
TRBV6-5	TRBD2	TRBJ2-7	-	TGTGCCAGCGGGGGGGTAAGGGCTGAGAAAGCCGAGCAGTACTTC	CASGGVRAEKAEQYF
TRBV29-1	-	TRBJ2-7	few	TGCAGCGTTGGAATGGACATTGCCTACGAGCAGTACTTC	CSVGMDIAYEQYF
TRBV5-1	TRBD1	TRBJ2-5	-	TGCGCCAGCAGCGGAGACGGGACAGGGAGGCAGACCCAGTACTTC	CASSGDGTGRQTQYF
TRBV7-9	-	TRBJ2-7	-	TGTGCCAGCACACTTCTGGGACCGAGCTCCTACGAGCAGTACTTC	CASTLLGPSSYEQYF
TRBV4-1	-	TRBJ2-3	-	TGCGCCAGCAGCCAAGATAGCCTAGTTGGAGATACGCAGTATTTT	CASSQDSLVGDTQYF
TRBV7-9	-	TRBJ2-5	-	TGTGCCAGCAGCATGGACCTTGAGCGCCAGTACTTC	CASSMDLERQYF
TRBV6-6	-	TRBJ2-7	few	TGTGCCAGCAGTTACACAGGGCCCGCCTACGAGCAGTACTTC	CASSYTGPAYEQYF
TRBV5-5	-	TRBJ2-1	once	TGTGCCAGCAGCCCACAGGGCAGCTCCTACAATGAGCAGTTCTTC	CASSPQGSSYNEQFF
TRBV27	TRBD1	TRBJ2-1	-	TGTGCCAGCAGTTCTTTACCCAGGGACAGCCTAAGATACAATGAGCAGTTCTTC	CASSSLPRDSLRYNEQFF
TRBV9	-	TRBJ1-2	-	TGTGCCAGCAGCCCTTGGCATGGGGTACGTGGCTACACCTTC	CASSPWHGVRGYTF
TRBV6-5	TRBD1	TRBJ2-7	-	TGTGCCATCACAGGGGGCCCCGGGCGCGAGCAGTACTTC	CAITGGPGREQYF
TRBV7-9	TRBD2	TRBJ2-1	-	TGTGCCTGTACTAGCGGGAGGGTGAATGAGCAGTTCTTC	CACTSGRVNEQFF
TRBV5-1	-	TRBJ2-5	-	TGCGCCAGCAGCTTGGCCGTCAGGGCAGAGACCCAGTACTTC	CASSLAVRAETQYF